Below, one T cell receptor (beta chain) is given with its context. As processed by the authors: Estimation of nucleated cell counts relied on the amplification of reference gene primers. Assay used: immunoSEQ multiplex PCR; TCRdb lists only in-frame clones, some missing. From that table come the V and J calls and clone size; the DNA was used to work out D and trimming. The sample has about 220,000 clones, approximately 88% seen once. The data were obtained in a study of blood T cell repertoires in COVID-19. Looking at the study overall: PBMCs, B-cell-depleted T cells, or T cells were the source of the cDNA or gDNA that made up the material.

The CDR3 runs to 15 residues. Germline lookup yields CDR1 SGHAT and CDR2 FQNNGV. V was clipped by 1 base and J by 0 bases, with 9 bases between them. Recruits, aged about 18 to 100 years, lived in roughly 22 US areas. Self-reported history from a screening survey and questionnaire set each donor's cohort. Sequencing was performed on PBMCs or T cells enriched from blood (not recorded which). The rearrangement uses TRBV11-2 and TRBJ1-1, with D possibly matching TRBD1 (5 bases). This clonotype was obtained from a woman in her thirties or forties with acute COVID-19. The CDR3 is CASSLGQIMNTEAFF. In nucleotides, the CDR3 is TGTGCCAGCAGCTTAGGACAGATCATGAACACTGAAGCTTTCTTT.